A single TCR beta chain is shown here with its context. This CDR3 has 13 amino acids. Trimming took 3 bases from V and 6 from J, leaving 12 bases between them. The germline V gene has CDR1 LNHDA and CDR2 SQIVND (reference sequence). These data come from a study of blood T cell repertoires in COVID-19. The method was immunoSEQ multiplex PCR; TCRdb's version includes in-frame clones alone and lacks a portion of them. This table holds 20,000 or so clones, around nine tenths found once. The receptor was isolated from a human donor in a cohort sampled during active COVID-19. The sequenced material came from peripheral blood. The chain is built from TRBV19 and TRBJ2-7; D may be TRBD1 (5 bases). CDR3 sequence reads: CASSIQGLTEQYF. Here the CDR3 DNA reads TGTGCCAGTAGTATTCAGGGTCTCACCGAGCAGTACTTC.